Sequencing of this TCR beta chain was carried out in a study of blood T cell repertoires in COVID-19. Study information: Some COVID-19 samples were acute and others convalescent; all came from the United States, Italy and Spain. Sample material is recorded as cDNA or gDNA derived from T cells, B-cell-depleted T cells, or PBMCs.

In the study's own analysis: Using reference gene primer amplification, nucleated cell counts were estimated. Assay: immunoSEQ multiplex PCR; the TCRdb copy retains only in-frame clones and omits some. The V and J calls and clone size come from that table; D and trimming were worked out from the DNA. The sample has 250,000 or so clones, 65% to 85% seen once; the top ten hold more than 5%. V shed 4 bases and J shed 3 bases, with 15 bases lying between them. Germline V gives CDR1 MDHEN, CDR2 SYDVKM. The CDR3 length is 15 residues. This clone was counted once. The sequenced sample consisted of peripheral blood. This TCR derives from a human donor in a cohort sampled during active COVID-19. The rearrangement links TRBV28 to TRBJ1-1, with D perhaps TRBD1 (6 bases). CDR3 loop: CASSSYGTGHTEAFF. CDR3 sequence (DNA): TGTGCCAGCAGTTCGTATGGTACAGGGCACACTGAAGCTTTCTTT.